Listed below are T cell receptor beta chains from one sample, sequenced in a study of PD-1 and CTLA-4 blockade in melanoma. Profiled with immunoSEQ multiplex PCR; TCRdb holds only in-frame clones, not every one. The sample has 34,000 or so clones, roughly 90% seen once. This specimen consisted of CD8+ T cells from peripheral blood, obtained from a patient given anti-PD-1 treatment. The receptors come from a human donor with melanoma. Both conserved end residues are trimmed from each CDR3.

TRBV28,ASSPGTGDEQF
TRBV3-1/TRBV3-2,ASSQEGGGASSYNEQF
TRBV29-1,SVVTPNTEAF
TRBV7-3,ASSLTGELF
TRBV5-1,ASSFRLANTEAF
TRBV9,ASSALGTVKETQY
TRBV7-6,ASSSSRFGEQY
TRBV6-1,ASSEQGGGDGYT
TRBV7-7,ASSFSATSGNTIY
TRBV25-1,ASSEQPGTEAF
TRBV6-5,ASRPDGYSNQPQH
TRBV19,ASSIGGGTIYNEQF
TRBV27,ASSLLGLGIGELF
TRBV6-2/TRBV6-3,ASSYSGQGTEAF
TRBV6-5,ASSQGLLNTGELF
TRBV6-1,ASSDADRRYNEQF
TRBV13,ASSWGNGYT
TRBV7-9,ASRREGDTEAF
TRBV4-1,ASSRAGGTEAF
TRBV7-6,ASSLGASGTYEQY
TRBV28,ASSFRPVDTEAF
TRBV28,ASTTDRGRYEQY
TRBV6-1,ASSEELAGNSYEQY
TRBV11-3,ASSSRGQPYEQY
TRBV27,ASSSDSNNQPQH
TRBV6-4,ASSRTGTLSGHNEQF
TRBV3-1/TRBV3-2,ASSPGGGLPSYEQY
TRBV27,ASTPGHIPNTGELF
TRBV13,ASSSIGLTGELF
TRBV16,ASSQSAGDYEQY
TRBV7-9,ASSWDREETQY
TRBV2,ASRNSGGVYNEQF
TRBV6-2/TRBV6-3,ASSLFGQGANEQF
TRBV28,ASRRSQKMNTEAF
TRBV11-2,ASSLGQAGEQY
TRBV7-9,ASSLATGGFTDTQY
TRBV5-4,ASSSLPGAEETQY
TRBV28,ASSFSGANEKLF
TRBV30,AWTGVDTQY
TRBV27,ASSLIAGGHNEQF
TRBV6-1,ASSEAQPIGALTVSYEQY
TRBV4-3,ASSQEWQGGTGELF
TRBV29-1,SVELSGTANEKLF
TRBV4-3,ASSQDLGESIQY
TRBV6-5,ASSKGTDTQY
TRBV2,ASSSQGVYNEQF
TRBV7-9,ASRRDGGLGSPLH
TRBV6-5,ASSYADSMNTEAF
TRBV19,ASNEGAAEAF
TRBV5-8,ASSFFDRFNQPQH
TRBV6-2/TRBV6-3,ASSPGTHSYNEQF
TRBV7-6,ASSPRAGENQNIQY
TRBV2,ANRDHEKLF
TRBV7-9,ASSLSRDRVTDTQY
TRBV27,ASSLRRVGTEAF
TRBV12-3/TRBV12-4,ASSRMQAHGQF
TRBV28,ASSSPLAGTLVEAF
TRBV7-8,ASRGTGPYEQY
TRBV2,ASTTTGRQF
TRBV29-1,SVEGQGVINGYT